Listed below are T cell receptor beta chains from one sample, sequenced in a study of identical twins. TCRdb used MiXCR to reprocess the 5' RACE reads, holding one entry per CDR3 protein. The sample lists about 480,000 distinct CDR3 sequences; approximately 15% were seen once. The sample was also reused in another study, on yellow fever vaccine responses in identical twins.

Sequences were obtained from CD4+ T cells sorted from blood. These receptors all come from a woman younger than 30 in good health. Each CDR3 is given without its conserved first and last residue. Expanded clones get a size class; other rows say once, few or many, or leave the size out.

v_gene	j_gene	abundance	CDR3aa
TRBV20-1	TRBJ2-3	many	SAPSGAPSTDTQY
TRBV24-1	TRBJ2-1	-	ATSDFGGLAGESYNEQF
TRBV28	TRBJ1-4	-	ASSLLAGDEKLF
TRBV5-5	TRBJ2-3	few	ASSPMAGGTDTQY
TRBV28	TRBJ2-3	-	ASSPRTSGLSTDTQY
TRBV28	TRBJ2-1	-	ASIRSGRQSYNEQF
TRBV4-3	TRBJ2-2	many	ASSQDSGATTGELF
TRBV10-2	TRBJ2-1	few	ASSVGTGQTEQF
TRBV20-1	TRBJ2-1	many	SARPTGLYNEQF
TRBV12-3/TRBV12-4	TRBJ2-7	-	ASSFFLGGRYSYEQY